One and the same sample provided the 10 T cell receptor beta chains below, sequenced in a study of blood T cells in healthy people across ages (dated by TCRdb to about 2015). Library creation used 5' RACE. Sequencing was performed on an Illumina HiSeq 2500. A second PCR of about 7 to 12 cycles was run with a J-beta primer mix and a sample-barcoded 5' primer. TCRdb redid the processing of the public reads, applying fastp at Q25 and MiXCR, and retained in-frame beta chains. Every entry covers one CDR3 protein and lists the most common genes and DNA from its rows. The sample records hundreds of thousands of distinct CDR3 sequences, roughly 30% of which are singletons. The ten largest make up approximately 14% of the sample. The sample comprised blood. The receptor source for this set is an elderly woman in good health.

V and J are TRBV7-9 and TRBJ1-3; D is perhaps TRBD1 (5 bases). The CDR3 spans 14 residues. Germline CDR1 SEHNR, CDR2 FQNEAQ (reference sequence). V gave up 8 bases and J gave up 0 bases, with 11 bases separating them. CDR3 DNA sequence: TGTGCCAGCGTGACAGAGCACTCTGGAAACACCATATATTTT. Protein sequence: CASVTEHSGNTIYF.

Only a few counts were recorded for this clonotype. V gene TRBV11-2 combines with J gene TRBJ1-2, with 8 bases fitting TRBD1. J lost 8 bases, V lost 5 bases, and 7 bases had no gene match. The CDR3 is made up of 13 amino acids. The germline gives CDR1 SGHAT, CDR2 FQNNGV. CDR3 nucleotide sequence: TGTGCCAGCAGCCTACTGGACAGGGTAGGCTACACCTTC. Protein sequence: CASSLLDRVGYTF.

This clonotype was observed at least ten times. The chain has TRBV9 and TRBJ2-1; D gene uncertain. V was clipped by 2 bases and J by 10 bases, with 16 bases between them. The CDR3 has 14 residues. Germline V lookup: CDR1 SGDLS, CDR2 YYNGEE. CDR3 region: CASSVQQKGYEQFF. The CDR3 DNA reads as TGTGCCAGCAGCGTCCAACAGAAAGGCTACGAGCAGTTCTTC.

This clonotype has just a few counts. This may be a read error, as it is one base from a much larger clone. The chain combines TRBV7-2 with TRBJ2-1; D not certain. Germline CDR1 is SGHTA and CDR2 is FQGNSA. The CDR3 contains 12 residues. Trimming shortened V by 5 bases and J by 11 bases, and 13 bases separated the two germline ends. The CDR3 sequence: CASSLSIHKQFF. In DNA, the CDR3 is TGTGCCAGCAGCCTATCCATACATAAGCAGTTCTTC.

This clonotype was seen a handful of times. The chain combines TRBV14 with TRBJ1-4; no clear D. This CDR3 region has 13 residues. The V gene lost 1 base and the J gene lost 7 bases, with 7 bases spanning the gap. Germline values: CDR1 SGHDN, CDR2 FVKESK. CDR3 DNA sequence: TGTGCCAGCAGCCAAGGTATTGCTGAAAAACTGTTTTTT. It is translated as CASSQGIAEKLFF. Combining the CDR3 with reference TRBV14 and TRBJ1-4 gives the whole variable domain EAGVTQFPSHSVIEKGQTVTLRCDPISGHDNLYWYRRVMGKEIKFLLHFVKESKQDESGMPNNRFLAERTGGTYSTLKVQPAELEDSGVYFCASSQGIAEKLFFGSGTQLSVL.

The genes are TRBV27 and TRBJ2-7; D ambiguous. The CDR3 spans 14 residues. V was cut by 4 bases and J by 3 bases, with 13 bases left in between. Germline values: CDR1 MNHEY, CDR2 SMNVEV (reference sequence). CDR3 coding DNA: TGTGCCAGCAGTTACGGTCCGCTCAACTACGAGCAGTACTTC. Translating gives CASSYGPLNYEQYF.

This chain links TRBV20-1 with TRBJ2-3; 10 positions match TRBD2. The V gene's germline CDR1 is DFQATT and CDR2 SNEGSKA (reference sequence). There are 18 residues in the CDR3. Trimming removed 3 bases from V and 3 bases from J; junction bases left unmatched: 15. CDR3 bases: TGCAGTGCTAGTGGCGTACTAGCGGGACAAGGAGGGACAGATACGCAGTATTTT. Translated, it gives CSASGVLAGQGGTDTQYF.

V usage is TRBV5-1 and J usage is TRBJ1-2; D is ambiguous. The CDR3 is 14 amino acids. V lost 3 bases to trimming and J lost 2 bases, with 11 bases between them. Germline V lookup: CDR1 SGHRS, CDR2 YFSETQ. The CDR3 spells CASSSLSQNYGYTF. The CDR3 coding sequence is TGCGCCAGCAGCTCCCTGTCACAGAACTATGGCTACACCTTC.

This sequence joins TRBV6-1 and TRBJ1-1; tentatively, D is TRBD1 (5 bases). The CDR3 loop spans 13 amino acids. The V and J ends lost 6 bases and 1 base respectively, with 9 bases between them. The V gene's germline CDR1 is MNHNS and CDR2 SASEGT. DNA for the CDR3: TGTGCCAGCAGGGAGGGGCGGAACACTGAAGCTTTCTTT. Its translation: CASREGRNTEAFF.

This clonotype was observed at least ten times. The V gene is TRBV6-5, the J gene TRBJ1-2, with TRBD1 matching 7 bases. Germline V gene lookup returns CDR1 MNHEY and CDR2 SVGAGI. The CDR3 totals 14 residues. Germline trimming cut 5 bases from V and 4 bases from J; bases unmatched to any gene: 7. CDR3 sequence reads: CASSEQGKGYGYTF. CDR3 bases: TGTGCCAGCAGTGAACAGGGGAAGGGCTATGGCTACACCTTC.